These 25 T cell receptor beta chains were all obtained from the same sample, sequenced in a study of shared clonotypes between healthy human individuals. Only in-frame clones appear in the TCRdb table, and some are missing; sequencing was by immunoSEQ multiplex PCR. The table records about 2.4 million clones, over 85% of them present only once. The specimen was naive CD4+ T cells from PBMCs. Subset indicated: CD45RA+ positively selected. All receptors come from a man aged 18 to 30 in good health. Some clones in this sample may be carry-over from other donors' samples.

This chain links TRBV7-9 with TRBJ2-7; 8 bases are shared with TRBD2. The CDR3 consists of 14 residues. The germline V gene has CDR1 SEHNR and CDR2 FQNEAQ (reference sequence). J was trimmed by 7 bases and V by 4 bases; bases with no gene match: 9. Here the CDR3 DNA reads TGTGCCAGCAGCTATAGCGGGAAATTGGGAGAGCAGTACTTC. It specifies CASSYSGKLGEQYF.

This rearrangement joins TRBV5-4 to TRBJ1-1; D not certain. Trimming took 4 bases from V and 6 from J, leaving 19 bases between them. The CDR3 loop spans 15 amino acids. CDR1 and CDR2 (germline): SGHNT, YYREEE (reference sequence). CDR3 coding DNA: TGTGCCAGCAGCCTCCAGGCTCAGAGCGGGGCTGAAGCTTTCTTT. Protein sequence: CASSLQAQSGAEAFF.

The chain couples TRBV7-3 to TRBJ2-3; 10 bases are shared with TRBD2. CDR3 size: 15 residues. V shed 5 bases, J shed 6 bases, and the junction held 8 bases outside the gene matches. Germline lookup yields CDR1 SGHTA and CDR2 FQGTGA. CDR3 nucleotides: TGTGCCAGCAGCACAACTAGCGGGAAGGCTGATACGCAGTATTTT. Its translation: CASSTTSGKADTQYF. The full variable domain, with the rest looked up from reference TRBV7-3 and TRBJ2-3, is GAGVSQTPSNKVTEKGKYVELRCDPISGHTALYWYRQSLGQGPEFLIYFQGTGAADDSGLPNDRFFAVRPEGSVSTLKIQRTERGDSAVYLCASSTTSGKADTQYFGPGTRLTVL.

The V gene is TRBV19, the J gene TRBJ2-2, with D perhaps TRBD2 (5 bases). This CDR3 has 15 residues. Germline V lookup: CDR1 LNHDA, CDR2 SQIVND (reference sequence). Trimming shortened V by 4 bases and J by 2 bases, and 11 bases separated the two germline ends. The CDR3 nucleotides are TGTGCCAGTAGTAAGAGCGGAGGTAACACCGGGGAGCTGTTTTTT. The encoded protein is CASSKSGGNTGELFF.

The chain uses TRBV2 and TRBJ2-2, with 10 bases identical to TRBD2. Germline V lookup: CDR1 SNHLY, CDR2 FYNNEI. After removal of 6 bases from V and 5 bases from J, the junction contained 12 bases not matched to a gene. The CDR3 consists of 17 residues. CDR3 in DNA: TGTGCCAGCAGGGTAGACGGGAGCGGGAGGGCGACCGGGGAGCTGTTTTTT. This codes for CASRVDGSGRATGELFF.

The rearrangement links TRBV27 to TRBJ1-2; D may be TRBD1 (6 bases). The V and J ends lost 6 bases and 6 bases respectively, with 14 bases between them. The CDR3 is 13 amino acids. Germline lookup yields CDR1 MNHEY and CDR2 SMNVEV (reference sequence). CDR3 coding DNA: TGTGCCAGCAGCTACATACAGGGAGATGGCTACACCTTC. Amino acids: CASSYIQGDGYTF.

This clone was observed a single time. The V call is TRBV7-2, the J call TRBJ1-5; D is unclear. Trimming took off 1 base at V and 6 bases at J, with 13 bases between the two ends. Germline CDR1 reads SGHTA; CDR2 reads FQGNSA. This CDR3 has 15 residues. The CDR3 region is CASSLVDTYRQPQHF. As DNA, the CDR3 is TGTGCCAGCAGCTTAGTGGATACATACCGTCAGCCCCAGCATTTT.

This chain joins TRBV9 and TRBJ2-7, with 8 nucleotides matching TRBD1. The germline CDR1 and CDR2 sequences are SGDLS and YYNGEE. J lost 6 bases, V lost 1 base, and 9 bases had no gene match. This CDR3 has 15 residues. For the CDR3, the DNA is TGTGCCAGCAGCGTAATGGACAGGGCTCTAGGCGAGCAGTACTTC. This encodes CASSVMDRALGEQYF.

The chain carries TRBV30 and TRBJ2-3, with D perhaps TRBD2 (6 bases). The CDR3 consists of 13 residues. V lost 5 bases, J lost 0 bases, and 9 bases lay in between. From germline, CDR1 is GTSNPN and CDR2 SVGIG (reference sequence). This CDR3 is CAWGTYSTDTQYF. The DNA for the CDR3 is TGTGCCTGGGGGACTTATAGCACAGATACGCAGTATTTT.

Regarding this clone: The junction differs from germline at one of its ends, possibly a read error. The DNA of the CDR3 is TGCGCCAGCAGTGAGTCGGGCCTAGCGGACACCGGGGAGCTGCTTTTT. This codes for CASSESGLADTGELLF. The V gene is TRBV10-2, the J gene TRBJ2-2, with TRBD2 matching 7 bases. This CDR3 region has 16 residues. Germline V gene data show CDR1 as WSHSY and CDR2 as SAAADI.

This sequence joins TRBV5-1 and TRBJ1-2, with TRBD1 matching over 9 bases. J was trimmed by 10 bases and V by 0 bases; bases with no gene match: 4. This CDR3 region has 13 residues. Looked up from germline, CDR1 is SGHRS and CDR2 is YFSETQ. The CDR3 coding sequence is TGCGCCAGCAGCTTGGAACAGGGGGCAGCCTACACCTTC. Translated: CASSLEQGAAYTF.

This chain links TRBV28 with TRBJ2-3; D remains ambiguous. Germline V gene lookup returns CDR1 MDHEN and CDR2 SYDVKM. The length of the CDR3 is 13 residues. The V end was cut by 4 bases, the J end by 6 bases, with 11 bases between. CDR3 bases: TGTGCCAGCAGTTCCCCCCAGCCGGATACGCAGTATTTT. Amino acids: CASSSPQPDTQYF.

The V call is TRBV7-3, the J call TRBJ1-2, with TRBD1 matching over 8 bases. Trimming at V came to 5 bases and at J to 0 bases, leaving 11 bases not matched to a gene. The CDR3 consists of 17 residues. Germline CDR1 is SGHTA and CDR2 is FQGTGA. The CDR3 sequence: CASSPGQGRDPNYGYTF. As DNA, the CDR3 is TGTGCCAGCAGCCCCGGACAGGGAAGGGATCCTAACTATGGCTACACCTTC.

This clone was recorded once. The V and J genes are TRBV7-3 and TRBJ2-1, with D possibly called TRBD1 or TRBD2 (5 bases each). Germline V lookup: CDR1 SGHTA, CDR2 FQGTGA. V dropped 5 bases and J dropped 0 bases, with 11 bases sitting between them. The CDR3 is made up of 15 amino acids. The CDR3 coding sequence is TGTGCCAGCAGCCCAAGGGACGGCTCCTACAATGAGCAGTTCTTC. This translates into CASSPRDGSYNEQFF.

The chain employs TRBV7-9 and TRBJ2-1; the D call may be TRBD1 or TRBD2 (6 bases each). CDR3 size: 13 residues. CDR1 is SEHNR and CDR2 is FQNEAQ in the germline V gene (reference sequence). With 3 bases removed from V and 15 bases from J, the gap between germline ends came to 18 bases. CDR3: CASSFISGDWRFF. In DNA, the CDR3 is TGTGCCAGCAGCTTTATTTCAGGGGACTGGCGGTTCTTC.

This rearrangement joins TRBV6-6 to TRBJ1-1, with D perhaps matching TRBD1 (5 bases). The CDR3 spans 14 residues. Trimming took off 3 bases at V and 4 bases at J, with 12 bases between the two ends. The germline gives CDR1 MNHNY, CDR2 SVGAGI (reference sequence). The CDR3 reads CASSYDPGVTEAFF. Written as DNA, the CDR3 is TGTGCCAGCAGTTATGATCCGGGGGTCACTGAAGCTTTCTTT.

The chain combines TRBV9 with TRBJ2-2; 8 bases agree with TRBD2. With V trimmed by 1 base and J by 3 bases, 17 bases remained unmatched. Germline V gene sequence: CDR1 SGDLS, CDR2 YYNGEE. This CDR3 has 20 residues. The CDR3 coding sequence is TGTGCCAGCAGCGTACGTCCCGGGAGGGGCTGGGGGACCGACACCGGGGAGCTGTTTTTT. This sequence encodes CASSVRPGRGWGTDTGELFF.

This chain joins TRBV27 and TRBJ2-3; possibly TRBD1 for D (6 bases). CDR3 length: 14 residues. V lost 5 bases, J lost 10 bases, and 19 bases lay in between. Germline values: CDR1 MNHEY, CDR2 SMNVEV (reference sequence). CDR3 amino acids: CASSPDRRRVAQYF. The CDR3 DNA sequence: TGTGCCAGCAGTCCCGACAGGAGAAGAGTTGCGCAGTATTTT.

The chain links TRBV7-9 to TRBJ2-3; a possible D gene is TRBD2 (6 bases). The germline V gene encodes CDR1 SEHNR and CDR2 FQNEAQ (reference sequence). There are 13 residues in the CDR3. V lost 5 bases and J 7 bases, leaving 13 bases between the germline ends. The DNA of the CDR3 is TGTGCCAGCAGCGCCACTAGCATTAATACGCAGTATTTT. Protein: CASSATSINTQYF.

This clone was detected only once. This chain connects TRBV19 to TRBJ1-3; D may be TRBD1 (5 bases). The CDR3 is made up of 14 amino acids. Germline-derived CDR1 and CDR2 are LNHDA and SQIVND (reference sequence). The V and J ends lost 2 bases and 9 bases respectively, with 14 bases between them. This chain's CDR3 is CASSINVRAFTIYF. The CDR3 nucleotides read TGTGCCAGTAGTATAAACGTCAGGGCCTTCACCATATATTTT.

This chain joins TRBV1 and TRBJ2-1; the table's D call, TRBD2, was not checked against the DNA. TRBV1 represents a pseudogene. The CDR3 is made up of 19 amino acids. The CDR3, as DNA: TGCACCAGCAGCCACATGATAGTGGTAGCGGGAGTTCCCTACAATGAGCAGTTCTTC. Its protein is CTSSHMIVVAGVPYNEQFF.

The chain employs TRBV5-1 and TRBJ2-5; possible D gene TRBD1, 5 bases. The CDR3 loop spans 15 amino acids. Trimming left V 3 bases short and J 2 bases short, with 14 bases between. Germline values: CDR1 SGHRS, CDR2 YFSETQ. The CDR3 DNA sequence: TGCGCCAGCAGCTCACCCAGGGCTGCTCAAGAGACCCAGTACTTC. It specifies CASSSPRAAQETQYF.

V and J are TRBV2 and TRBJ2-7; possible D gene TRBD2, 5 bases. This CDR3 contains 14 residues. CDR1 and CDR2 (germline): SNHLY, FYNNEI. V lost 2 bases and J 2 bases, leaving 10 bases between the germline ends. The CDR3 DNA follows: TGTGCCAGCAGTGAACCACTAGATCCCTACGAGCAGTACTTC. Translated: CASSEPLDPYEQYF.

The chain couples TRBV28 to TRBJ2-7; 12 positions agree with TRBD1. Germline V gene lookup returns CDR1 MDHEN and CDR2 SYDVKM. This CDR3 is 14 amino acids long. With V trimmed by 6 bases and J by 7 bases, 7 bases remained unmatched. The CDR3 sequence is CASSLRDRGLEQYF. CDR3 DNA: TGTGCCAGCAGCCTAAGGGACAGGGGGCTTGAGCAGTACTTC.

The genes are TRBV5-1 and TRBJ1-2; D is uncertain. Per the germline V gene, CDR1 is SGHRS and CDR2 is YFSETQ. This CDR3 has 14 amino acids. The V end lost 2 bases, the J end lost 5 bases, and 13 bases lay between the germline ends. CDR3 nucleotides: TGCGCCAGCAGCTTACCCGACAAGTCTTATGGCTACACCTTC. This gives the protein CASSLPDKSYGYTF.